The source of this TCR beta chain is a study of cytotoxic CD8 clonotypes in ibrutinib-treated CLL. Study-wide background: Investigators reported roughly 24 partial and 2 complete responses; after median around 6 years, approximately 15 patients remained remitted and some 12 progressed. Findings and limits, study-wide: Public clonotypes were seen rarely and were contracted or stable on treatment. Clonality was higher at ibrutinib response and returned toward baseline at progression.

Deep sequencing aimed at 1 in 200,000 to 1 in 1 million T cells' resolution. Method: immunoSEQ multiplex PCR; TCRdb's copy keeps in-frame clones and lacks some. The profile shows more than 200,000 clones, under 80% of them singletons. Per the germline V gene, CDR1 is SGHRS and CDR2 is YFSETQ. The V and J ends lost 0 bases and 10 bases respectively, with 14 bases between them. CDR3 length: 14 residues. This clone was counted only a few times. Its antigen remains unknown. The V call is TRBV5-1, the J call TRBJ2-1, with no clear D. Material: PBMCs, obtained after 24 months of ibrutinib treatment. The clonotype was recovered from a human donor with chronic lymphocytic leukemia. CDR3 bases: TGCGCCAGCAGCTTGGCAGGTCCGGCTGGGGAGCAGTTCTTC. It specifies CASSLAGPAGEQFF. The complete variable domain, with remaining parts taken from reference TRBV5-1 and TRBJ2-1, reads KAGVTQTPRYLIKTRGQQVTLSCSPISGHRSVSWYQQTPGQGLQFLFEYFSETQRNKGNFPGRFSGRQFSNSRSEMNVSTLELGDSALYLCASSLAGPAGEQFFGPGTRLTVL.